This record looks at one T cell receptor (beta chain) sequence and its context. This specimen belongs to a study of beta chain features in type 1 diabetes. As every portion of the isolated RNA was reverse transcribed, the sequencing read expressed TCRB transcripts. Sequencing was performed with immunoSEQ multiplex PCR; in TCRdb, only in-frame clones are kept and a portion is missing. The table lists around 250,000 clones, more than 65% of them singletons, with roughly 0.048% in the top ten. V was pared by 1 base and J by 11 bases, with 15 bases between. Germline V gives CDR1 SEHNR, CDR2 FQNEAQ (reference sequence). This CDR3 has 14 amino acids.

The V and J genes are TRBV7-9 and TRBJ2-1; D possibly matches TRBD1 or TRBD2 (6 bases each). The TCR originated in a man aged 25 to 40 in good health. Material: naive CD4+ T cells from blood. The CDR3 coding sequence is TGTGCCAGCAGCTTAGACAAGGTGCGGGACAAGCAGTTCTTC. As protein: CASSLDKVRDKQFF.